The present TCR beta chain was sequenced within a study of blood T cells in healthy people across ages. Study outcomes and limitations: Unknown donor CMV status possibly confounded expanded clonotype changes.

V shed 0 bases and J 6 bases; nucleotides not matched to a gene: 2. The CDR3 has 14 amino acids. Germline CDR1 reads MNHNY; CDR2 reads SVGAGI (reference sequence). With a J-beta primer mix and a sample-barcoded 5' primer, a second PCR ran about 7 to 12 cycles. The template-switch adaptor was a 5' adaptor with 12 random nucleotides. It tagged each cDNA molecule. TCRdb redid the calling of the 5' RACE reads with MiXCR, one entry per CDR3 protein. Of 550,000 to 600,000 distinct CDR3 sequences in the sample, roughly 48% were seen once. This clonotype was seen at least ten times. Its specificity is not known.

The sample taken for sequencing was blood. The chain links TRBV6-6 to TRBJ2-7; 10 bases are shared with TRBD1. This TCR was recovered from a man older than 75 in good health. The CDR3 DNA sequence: TGTGCCAGCAGTTACTCGAGGGACAGGGGCGAGCAGTACTTC. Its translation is CASSYSRDRGEQYF.